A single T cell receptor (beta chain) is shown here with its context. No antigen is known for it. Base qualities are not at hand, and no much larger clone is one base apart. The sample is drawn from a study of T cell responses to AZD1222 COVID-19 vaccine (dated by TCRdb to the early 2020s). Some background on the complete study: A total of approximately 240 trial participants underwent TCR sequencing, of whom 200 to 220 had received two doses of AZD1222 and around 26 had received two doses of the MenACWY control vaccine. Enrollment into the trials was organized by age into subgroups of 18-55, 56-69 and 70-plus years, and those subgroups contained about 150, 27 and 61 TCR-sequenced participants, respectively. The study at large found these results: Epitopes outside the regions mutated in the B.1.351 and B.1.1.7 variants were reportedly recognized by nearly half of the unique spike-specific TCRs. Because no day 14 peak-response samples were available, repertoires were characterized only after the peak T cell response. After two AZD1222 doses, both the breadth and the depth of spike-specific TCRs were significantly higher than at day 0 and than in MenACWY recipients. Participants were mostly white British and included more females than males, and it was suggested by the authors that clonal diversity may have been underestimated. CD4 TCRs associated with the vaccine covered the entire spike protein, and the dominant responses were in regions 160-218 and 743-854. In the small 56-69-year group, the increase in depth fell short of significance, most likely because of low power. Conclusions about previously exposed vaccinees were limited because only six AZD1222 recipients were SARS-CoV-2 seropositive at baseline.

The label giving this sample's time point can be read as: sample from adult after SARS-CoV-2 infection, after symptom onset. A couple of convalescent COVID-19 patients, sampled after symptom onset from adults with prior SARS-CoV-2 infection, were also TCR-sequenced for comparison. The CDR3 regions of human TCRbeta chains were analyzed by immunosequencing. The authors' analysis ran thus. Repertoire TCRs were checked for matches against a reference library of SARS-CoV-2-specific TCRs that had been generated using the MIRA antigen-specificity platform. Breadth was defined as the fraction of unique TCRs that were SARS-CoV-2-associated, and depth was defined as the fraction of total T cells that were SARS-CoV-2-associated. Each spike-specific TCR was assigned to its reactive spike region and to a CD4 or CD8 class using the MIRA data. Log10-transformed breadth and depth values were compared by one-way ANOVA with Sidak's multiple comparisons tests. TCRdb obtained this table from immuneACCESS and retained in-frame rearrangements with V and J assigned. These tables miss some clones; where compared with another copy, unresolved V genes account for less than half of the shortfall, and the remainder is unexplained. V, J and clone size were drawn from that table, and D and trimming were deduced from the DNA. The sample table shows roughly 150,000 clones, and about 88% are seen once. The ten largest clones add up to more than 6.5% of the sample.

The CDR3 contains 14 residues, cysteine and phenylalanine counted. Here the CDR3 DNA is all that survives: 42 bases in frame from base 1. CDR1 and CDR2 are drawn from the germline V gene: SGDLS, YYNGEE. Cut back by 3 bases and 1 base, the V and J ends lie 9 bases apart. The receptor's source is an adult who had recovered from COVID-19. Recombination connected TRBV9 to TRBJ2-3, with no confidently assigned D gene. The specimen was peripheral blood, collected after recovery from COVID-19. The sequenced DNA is TGTGCCAGCAGCGAGTTATCGGGCACAGATACGCAGTATTTT. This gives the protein CASSELSGTDTQYF.